These 32 T cell receptor beta chains were sequenced from one sample in a study of CD8+CD57+ T cells in acquired aplastic anemia. Profiling that covered TCR beta VDJ and CDR3 relied on genomic DNA as its template. MiXCR, applied by TCRdb to the reads, yields one record per CDR3 protein. The sample records about 160,000 distinct CDR3 sequences, about 70% being singletons. CD8+CD57+ cell expansion, shown by flow cytometry, had occurred in the patients selected for sequencing. Sequencing was performed on sorted CD4+, CD8+, or CD8+CD57+ T cells (not recorded which) from PBMCs. Source of these receptors: a human donor with aplastic anemia.

This chain links TRBV7-8 with TRBJ2-3; no firm D call. Germline assignment: CDR1 SGHVS and CDR2 FQNEAQ. V lost 2 bases and J 0 bases, leaving 9 bases between the germline ends. This CDR3 region has 15 residues. CDR3 DNA sequence: TGTGCCAGCAGCTTACGGGTCCCAAGCACAGATACGCAGTATTTT. It is translated as CASSLRVPSTDTQYF.

The V call is TRBV2, the J call TRBJ2-2, with no clear D. Per germline, CDR1 SNHLY and CDR2 FYNNEI. The length of the CDR3 is 14 residues. V shed 6 bases and J shed 0 bases, with 8 bases lying between them. In DNA, the CDR3 is TGTGCCAGCAGGGGCCAAGCGAACACCGGGGAGCTGTTTTTT. This sequence encodes CASRGQANTGELFF.

Remarks on this clonotype: The conserved closing phenylalanine or tryptophan is absent in this CDR3, likely reflecting a read error. The chain links TRBV19 to TRBJ2-1, with 7 bases that match TRBD1. Trimming took 6 bases from V and 10 from J; bases not matched to a gene: 6. CDR1 is LNHDA and CDR2 is SQIVND in the germline V gene (reference sequence). The CDR3 is 12 residues long. The CDR3: CASSGDSGEQFL. In nucleotides, the CDR3 is TGTGCCAGTAGCGGGGACAGTGGGGAGCAGTTCCTC.

The V and J genes are TRBV10-3 and TRBJ1-6, with D unresolved. CDR3 length equals 16 residues. Trimming took off 10 bases at V and 0 bases at J, with 16 bases between the two ends. The V gene's germline CDR1 is ENHRY and CDR2 SYGVKD. The CDR3 DNA sequence: TGTGCCAAATGGAAGAAGGTCAGCTCCTATAATTCACCCCTCCACTTT. Translating it yields CAKWKKVSSYNSPLHF.

The chain uses TRBV10-1 and TRBJ2-7; 8 positions match TRBD2. The trim removed 4 bases at V and 1 base at J, leaving 6 bases unmatched. This CDR3 has 15 amino acids. Per germline, CDR1 WNHNN and CDR2 SYGVQD (reference sequence). CDR3 amino acids: CASSVGGGPSYEQYF. In DNA form, the CDR3 reads TGCGCCAGCAGTGTAGGCGGGGGGCCATCCTACGAGCAGTACTTC.

The V and J genes are TRBV11-2 and TRBJ2-7; D remains unclear. Trimming pared 4 bases from V and 7 bases from J, leaving 8 bases between. This CDR3 spans 11 amino acids. Germline CDR1 is SGHAT and CDR2 is FQNNGV. This CDR3 reads CASSSMTEQYF. CDR3 coding DNA: TGTGCCAGCAGCTCCATGACTGAGCAGTACTTC. Full variable domain (rest looked up from reference TRBV11-2 and TRBJ2-7): EAGVAQSPRYKIIEKRQSVAFWCNPISGHATLYWYQQILGQGPKLLIQFQNNGVVDDSQLPKDRFSAERLKGVDSTLKIQPAKLEDSAVYLCASSSMTEQYFGPGTRLTVT.

The chain employs TRBV5-6 and TRBJ2-3; 8 bases align to TRBD1. The trim removed 4 bases at V and 4 bases at J, leaving 5 bases unmatched. This CDR3 has 14 residues. Germline CDR1 is SGHDT and CDR2 is YYEEEE. CDR3 sequence reads: CASSLTTGADTQYF. Written as DNA, the CDR3 is TGTGCCAGCAGCCTTACGACAGGGGCAGATACGCAGTATTTT.

This rearrangement joins TRBV20-1 to TRBJ1-4; 7 bases line up with TRBD1. The CDR3 runs 14 residues. Germline lookup yields CDR1 DFQATT and CDR2 SNEGSKA (reference sequence). The V segment lost 0 bases and the J segment 8 bases; nucleotides outside the gene matches: 6. Here the CDR3 reads CSAREGQMWEKLFF. The CDR3, as DNA: TGCAGTGCTAGAGAGGGACAGATGTGGGAAAAACTGTTTTTT.

Details on this clonotype: Given the absence of the conserved phenylalanine or tryptophan at the CDR3 end, a read error is likely. It is unclear where the CDR3 begins or ends on the DNA, so no DNA is shown, and the CDR3 is as TCRdb lists it. J is TRBJ1-1 and V is TRBV29-1. Germline lookup yields CDR1 SQVTM and CDR2 ANQGSEA. The CDR3 length equals 12 residues, ends included. The CDR3 protein is CSVDWYGTEAFS.

The rearrangement joins TRBV20-1 to TRBJ1-6; 9 nucleotides agree with TRBD1. Germline CDR1 and CDR2: DFQATT and SNEGSKA (reference sequence). The CDR3 covers 15 residues. V dropped 1 base and J dropped 9; count of bases not matched to a gene: 7. The CDR3 loop is CSARVGQGPISPLHF. CDR3 DNA sequence: TGCAGTGCTAGAGTGGGACAGGGTCCCATTTCACCCCTCCACTTT.

The rearrangement joins TRBV2 to TRBJ1-2; D is perhaps TRBD1 (5 bases). Trimming pared 6 bases from V and 3 bases from J, leaving 17 bases between. The CDR3 totals 15 residues. Germline loops: CDR1 SNHLY, CDR2 FYNNEI. The CDR3 region is CASSGPLDSHYGYTF. The CDR3 DNA reads as TGTGCCAGCAGCGGCCCACTCGACAGCCACTATGGCTACACCTTC.

V usage is TRBV20-1 and J usage is TRBJ2-7, with D perhaps being TRBD1 or TRBD2 (5 bases each). The CDR3 extends over 12 amino acids. V was cut by 6 bases and J by 7 bases, with 16 bases left in between. Germline loops: CDR1 DFQATT, CDR2 SNEGSKA (reference sequence). The CDR3 sequence is CSARRSGPEQYF. CDR3 in DNA: TGCAGTGCAAGACGGTCGGGGCCGGAGCAGTACTTC.

The chain joins TRBV7-4 to TRBJ2-5; 14 positions match TRBD2. Germline CDR1 reads SGHVT; CDR2 reads SQSDAQ. This CDR3 spans 14 amino acids. Unmatched junction bases numbered 0, after V lost 5 bases and J lost 4 bases. In nucleotides, the CDR3 is TGTGCCAGCAGCGGGACTAGCGGGGGAGAGACCCAGTACTTC. Its translation is CASSGTSGGETQYF.

The V and J genes are TRBV20-1 and TRBJ1-1, with D hard to call. Germline values: CDR1 DFQATT, CDR2 SNEGSKA (reference sequence). The V gene lost 3 bases and the J gene lost 1 base, with 6 bases spanning the gap. The CDR3 covers 12 residues. CDR3 DNA: TGCAGTGCTAGGCAGCAGAACACTGAAGCTTTCTTT. Protein sequence: CSARQQNTEAFF.

The rearrangement uses TRBV5-1 and TRBJ1-6; 7 bases match TRBD1. The J segment lost 8 bases and the V segment lost 3 bases, leaving 8 bases of the junction unmatched. Germline V gene lookup returns CDR1 SGHRS and CDR2 YFSETQ. The CDR3 covers 15 residues. CDR3 in amino acids: CASSYQTGRDSPLHF. CDR3 sequence (DNA): TGCGCCAGCAGCTACCAGACAGGGCGCGATTCACCCCTCCACTTT.

This clonotype was seen more than once but under ten times. V gene TRBV12-3 or TRBV12-4 combines with J gene TRBJ2-1; 11 bases fit TRBD2. CDR3 length equals 18 residues. Trimming at V came to 3 bases and at J to 0 bases, leaving 7 bases not matched to a gene. For the CDR3, the DNA is TGTGCCAGCAGTTTCTTTCAGGGACTAGCGGCCTCCTACAATGAGCAGTTCTTC. Encoded protein: CASSFFQGLAASYNEQFF.

This chain links TRBV20-1 with TRBJ2-7; D not resolved. Germline CDR1 DFQATT, CDR2 SNEGSKA (reference sequence). Trimming took 0 bases from V and 0 from J, leaving 12 bases between them. The CDR3 has 15 residues. DNA for the CDR3: TGCAGTGCTAGAGATGGGCCAGTTGACTCCTACGAGCAGTACTTC. Translating it yields CSARDGPVDSYEQYF.

The chain links TRBV10-3 to TRBJ2-3; D is perhaps TRBD2 (5 bases). CDR1 ENHRY and CDR2 SYGVKD come from the germline V gene. Between the trimmed V and J ends, which lost 10 bases and 6 bases, there was a span of 14 bases. The CDR3 has 12 residues. CDR3 sequence reads: CATRTSADTQYF. The CDR3 DNA follows: TGTGCCACAAGGACTTCCGCGGATACGCAGTATTTT.

In regard to this clonotype: This is likely a read error, given that the CDR3 carries no conserved phenylalanine or tryptophan at its end. The chain recombines TRBV7-9 with TRBJ2-2; D is unclear. The CDR3 is 14 residues long. Germline CDR1 reads SEHNR; CDR2 reads FQNEAQ (reference sequence). V was clipped by 0 bases and J by 11 bases, with 13 bases between them. The CDR3 DNA sequence: TGTGCCAGCAGCTTAGCAGAGGTCGTCGGTGAGCTGTTTCTT. This translates into CASSLAEVVGELFL.

This clonotype was seen a single time. The chain is built from TRBV29-1 and TRBJ2-1, with D possibly matching TRBD2 (6 bases). V was trimmed by 7 bases and J by 9 bases, leaving 16 bases between them. Looked up from germline, CDR1 is SQVTM and CDR2 is ANQGSEA. The CDR3 sequence is 12 residues long. CDR3 in DNA: TGCAGCGCCGGGAGTGACGGCCGTGAGCAGTTCTTC. This sequence encodes CSAGSDGREQFF.

CDR3 DNA: TGCAGCACAGAGAAGGCGGGGGCCCTCTACAATGAGCAGTTCTTC. Encoded protein: CSTEKAGALYNEQFF. This chain connects TRBV29-1 to TRBJ2-1; tentative D call: TRBD2 (7 bases). The CDR3 is 15 residues long. The V gene lost 8 bases and the J gene lost 3 bases, with 20 bases spanning the gap. CDR1 SQVTM and CDR2 ANQGSEA come from the germline V gene.

The J gene is TRBJ1-2, the V gene TRBV7-2, with no clear D. The length of the CDR3 is 13 residues. The ends were cut back, 3 bases at V and 4 bases at J, with 9 bases in the middle. Germline-derived CDR1 and CDR2 are SGHTA and FQGNSA. This CDR3 is CASSFPTSYGYTF. CDR3 DNA: TGTGCCAGCAGCTTCCCGACTAGCTATGGCTACACCTTC.

V usage is TRBV20-1 and J usage is TRBJ1-6; 7 nucleotides line up with TRBD1. Looked up from germline, CDR1 is DFQATT and CDR2 is SNEGSKA (reference sequence). The V segment lost 6 bases and the J segment 0 bases; nucleotides outside the gene matches: 11. The CDR3 runs 17 residues. The CDR3 coding sequence is TGCAGTGCGAGAAAGCCCGGGACAGACTCCTATAATTCACCCCTCCACTTT. This gives the protein CSARKPGTDSYNSPLHF.

This chain joins TRBV5-1 and TRBJ2-5; D remains unclear. V dropped 2 bases and J dropped 3 bases, with 8 bases sitting between them. This CDR3 spans 13 amino acids. The V gene's germline CDR1 is SGHRS and CDR2 YFSETQ. The CDR3 here is CASSFLVEETQYF. As DNA, the CDR3 is TGCGCCAGCAGCTTCCTCGTGGAAGAGACCCAGTACTTC. Full variable domain (rest looked up from reference TRBV5-1 and TRBJ2-5): KAGVTQTPRYLIKTRGQQVTLSCSPISGHRSVSWYQQTPGQGLQFLFEYFSETQRNKGNFPGRFSGRQFSNSRSEMNVSTLELGDSALYLCASSFLVEETQYFGPGTRLLVL.

For this clonotype: The CDR3 does not close with the conserved phenylalanine or tryptophan, likely indicating a read error. This rearrangement joins TRBV7-3 to TRBJ2-7; D tentatively fits TRBD1 or TRBD2 (5 bases each). V was shortened by 6 bases and J by 7 bases, with 19 bases between the two germline ends. The CDR3 totals 14 residues. CDR1 and CDR2 (germline): SGHTA, FQGTGA. The CDR3 loop reads CASSAGARLGEQYS. CDR3 in DNA: TGTGCCAGCAGTGCCGGGGCCCGGCTAGGGGAGCAGTACTCC.

The V and J genes are TRBV7-2 and TRBJ1-2; D not certain. The CDR3 is 13 amino acids. Germline lookup yields CDR1 SGHTA and CDR2 FQGNSA. V was cut by 6 bases and J by 8 bases, with 16 bases left in between. The CDR3 DNA reads as TGTGCCAGCAGTCCGGGAGCAGGCGGGGGCTACACCTTC. Its translation: CASSPGAGGGYTF.

V gene TRBV7-2 combines with J gene TRBJ2-3, with TRBD2 matching over 9 bases. J gave up 9 bases and V 1 base, and 5 bases lay outside the gene matches. CDR3 size: 14 residues. CDR1 SGHTA and CDR2 FQGNSA come from the germline V gene. The chain's CDR3 is CASSLGGSGGTQYF. CDR3 DNA: TGTGCCAGCAGCTTAGGAGGTAGCGGGGGAACGCAGTATTTT.

The chain combines TRBV2 with TRBJ2-6; D is unclear. This CDR3 spans 15 amino acids. V was cut by 5 bases and J by 1 base, with 9 bases left in between. CDR1 is SNHLY, CDR2 FYNNEI, per germline. The CDR3: CASSQTVSGANVLTF. DNA of the CDR3: TGTGCCAGCAGTCAAACCGTGTCTGGGGCCAACGTCCTGACTTTC.

CDR3 protein: CASSIRAGTETQYF. CDR3 nucleotide sequence: TGTGCCAGTAGTATAAGGGCCGGGACGGAGACCCAGTACTTC. This chain links TRBV19 with TRBJ2-5, with D possibly called TRBD1 or TRBD2 (5 bases each). The V gene lost 2 bases and the J gene lost 5 bases, with 12 bases spanning the gap. The germline V gene encodes CDR1 LNHDA and CDR2 SQIVND (reference sequence). The CDR3 covers 14 residues.

The chain is built from TRBV11-3 and TRBJ2-3; no definite D call. V was cut by 4 bases and J by 2 bases, with 7 bases left in between. Germline CDR1 and CDR2: SGHNT and YENEEA. The CDR3 consists of 13 residues. The CDR3 DNA follows: TGTGCCAGCAGCTCTGCCTACACAGATACGCAGTATTTT. Translating gives CASSSAYTDTQYF.

Remarks on this clonotype: The conserved phenylalanine or tryptophan is not found at the CDR3 terminus, so this likely reflects a read error. For the CDR3, the DNA is TGTGCCAGCAGTGAAGCGGGGGGGCACAAGGCCTACGAGCAGTACTTG. Residues: CASSEAGGHKAYEQYL. This chain links TRBV6-1 with TRBJ2-7, with D tentatively TRBD2 (7 bases). The CDR3 loop spans 16 amino acids. V lost 0 bases and J 2 bases, leaving 14 bases between the germline ends. Germline CDR1 is MNHNS and CDR2 is SASEGT.

The CDR3 nucleotides read TGCAGTGCCGTAACCGGACAGGCCTCGCGAGAGCAGTACTTC. It is translated as CSAVTGQASREQYF. The genes are TRBV20-1 and TRBJ2-7, with TRBD1 matching over 7 bases. This CDR3 has 14 amino acids. After removal of 6 bases from V and 7 bases from J, the junction contained 15 bases not matched to a gene. CDR1 DFQATT and CDR2 SNEGSKA come from the germline V gene (reference sequence).